The 25 T cell receptor beta chains below come from one sample, sequenced in a study of blood T cells in healthy people across ages. For the second PCR, which ran for about 6 to 12 cycles, a sample-barcoded 5' primer and a J-beta primer mix were used. TCRdb itself ran the 5' RACE reads through MiXCR, one entry per CDR3 protein. The sample lists over 500,000 distinct CDR3 sequences; about 50% were seen once. Source material: blood. The receptors originated from a woman aged 80 or over in good health.

This CDR3 is CSGNYLGDLAYF. DNA of the CDR3: TGCAGTGGGAACTATTTGGGCGACCTCGCGTACTTC. The J gene is TRBJ2-5, the V gene TRBV20-1; D gene uncertain. This CDR3 has 12 amino acids. The V and J ends lost 7 bases and 13 bases respectively, with 22 bases between them. From germline, CDR1 is DFQATT and CDR2 SNEGSKA (reference sequence).

This clonotype was counted a few times. This chain uses TRBV30 with TRBJ2-4, with D tentatively TRBD1 or TRBD2 (5 bases each). The V gene lost 7 bases and the J gene lost 1 base, with 14 bases spanning the gap. Germline CDR1 is GTSNPN and CDR2 is SVGIG (reference sequence). The CDR3 has 14 amino acids. DNA of the CDR3: TGTGCCTCTATTCACGGGGCGGCCAAAAACATTCAGTACTTC. This codes for CASIHGAAKNIQYF. Full variable domain (rest looked up from reference TRBV30 and TRBJ2-4): SQTIHQWPATLVQPVGSPLSLECTVEGTSNPNLYWYRQAAGRGLQLLFYSVGIGQISSEVPQNLSASRPQDRQFILSSKKLLLSDSGFYLCASIHGAAKNIQYFGAGTRLSVL.

This clonotype was counted only a few times. A much larger clonotype is one base distant, so this may be a read error. This chain's CDR3 is CASSSPTGRVDTQYF. CDR3 in DNA: TGTGCCAGCAGCTCCCCGACAGGCCGTGTGGATACGCAGTATTTT. The rearrangement links TRBV7-9 to TRBJ2-3; weak D call: TRBD1 (6 bases). Trimming stripped 4 bases from V and 6 bases from J, with 17 bases between. CDR3 length: 15 amino acids. Per the germline V gene, CDR1 is SEHNR and CDR2 is FQNEAQ (reference sequence).

Points on this clonotype: A much larger clone sits a single nucleotide away, making a read error possible. The chain combines TRBV20-1 with TRBJ2-1; 7 nucleotides match TRBD2. The J call may be in error: the DNA end matches TRBJ2-7 better. The CDR3 is 15 amino acids. CDR1 is DFQATT, CDR2 SNEGSKA, per germline (reference sequence). The CDR3 is CSAGVGTKTYNEQYF. The CDR3 bases are TGCAGTGCTGGGGTGGGGACTAAAACTTACAATGAGCAGTACTTC.

Of note for this clonotype: Being one base from a much bigger clone, this may be a read error. The rearrangement uses TRBV10-3 and TRBJ2-3; D gene ambiguous. This CDR3 comprises 13 residues. CDR1 and CDR2 from the germline V gene are ENHRY and SYGVKD. CDR3 sequence: CAMGSTSTDTRYF. The CDR3 DNA reads as TGTGCCATGGGATCAACGAGCACAGATACGCGGTATTTT.

V is TRBV27 and J is TRBJ2-5; D not certain. The CDR3 totals 13 residues. The germline gives CDR1 MNHEY, CDR2 SMNVEV (reference sequence). The ends were cut back, 5 bases at V and 3 bases at J, with 10 bases in the middle. The DNA of the CDR3 is TGTGCCAGCAGTCACGATTGGGAAGAGACCCAGTACTTC. This gives the protein CASSHDWEETQYF.

This clonotype was counted ten times or more. The rearrangement joins TRBV14 to TRBJ2-1; D gene unclear. The CDR3 is 18 residues long. From germline, CDR1 is SGHDN and CDR2 FVKESK. With 2 bases removed from V and 0 bases from J, the gap between germline ends came to 17 bases. The CDR3 DNA follows: TGTGCCAGCAGCCAACTCACACCGGACCCCAGCTCCTACAATGAGCAGTTCTTC. As protein: CASSQLTPDPSSYNEQFF.

The chain couples TRBV20-1 to TRBJ2-3, with 8 bases identical to TRBD2. The CDR3 consists of 15 residues. Germline assignment: CDR1 DFQATT and CDR2 SNEGSKA (reference sequence). V was clipped by 6 bases and J by 2 bases; unmatched bases: 10. CDR3 nucleotide sequence: TGCAGTGCGGGGGGAGCGGGGGTTTTCACAGATACGCAGTATTTT. This sequence encodes CSAGGAGVFTDTQYF.

This clonotype has ten or more counts. This rearrangement joins TRBV20-1 to TRBJ2-7; D gene unclear. The CDR3 is 15 amino acids. Trimming left V 0 bases short and J 2 bases short, with 14 bases between. CDR1 DFQATT and CDR2 SNEGSKA come from the germline V gene (reference sequence). CDR3 protein: CSARDLARDAYEQYF. As DNA, the CDR3 is TGCAGTGCTAGAGATCTGGCCAGAGACGCCTACGAGCAGTACTTC.

Of note for this clonotype: A read error may be the cause here, since a much bigger clone is one base away. DNA of the CDR3: TGTGCCATCGGGGGGGCAGGCTACACCTTC. Translating it yields CAIGGAGYTF. The chain uses TRBV10-3 and TRBJ1-2, with a weak D call TRBD1 (6 bases). Germline assignment: CDR1 ENHRY and CDR2 SYGVKD. Trimming took 8 bases from V and 8 from J, leaving 9 bases between them. CDR3 length: 10 amino acids.

This clonotype was seen repeatedly, ten times or more. This chain links TRBV20-1 with TRBJ2-1; D is perhaps TRBD2 (6 bases). The CDR3 is 11 residues long. The V end lost 4 bases, the J end lost 9 bases, and 10 bases lay between the germline ends. Germline V gene data show CDR1 as DFQATT and CDR2 as SNEGSKA (reference sequence). CDR3 sequence reads: CSATSVGEQFF. The CDR3 nucleotides read TGCAGTGCTACTAGCGTCGGTGAGCAGTTCTTC.

This clonotype came up a few times. V usage is TRBV3-1 and J usage is TRBJ1-3; tentatively, D is TRBD1 (6 bases). Germline CDR1 and CDR2: LGHDT and YNNKEL (reference sequence). V lost 4 bases and J lost 2, with 18 bases in between. The CDR3 extends over 17 amino acids. CDR3 nucleotide sequence: TGTGCCAGCAGCCGCGGTCCGGGGGGCCCAGCTGGAAACACCATATATTTT. Its protein product is CASSRGPGGPAGNTIYF.

This chain links TRBV28 with TRBJ1-5; 12 bases are shared with TRBD1. The CDR3 consists of 16 residues. With V trimmed by 1 base and J by 6 bases, 4 bases remained unmatched. Per the germline V gene, CDR1 is MDHEN and CDR2 is SYDVKM. The DNA for the CDR3 is TGTGCCAGCAGTTTATCCGGGACAGGGGGCGTTCAGCCCCAGCATTTT. This sequence encodes CASSLSGTGGVQPQHF. Together with reference TRBV28 and TRBJ1-5, the CDR3 gives the full variable domain: DVKVTQSSRYLVKRTGEKVFLECVQDMDHENMFWYRQDPGLGLRLIYFSYDVKMKEKGDIPEGYSVSREKKERFSLILESASTNQTSMYLCASSLSGTGGVQPQHFGDGTRLSIL.

The chain is built from TRBV28 and TRBJ2-7; the D gene is possibly TRBD2 (5 bases). The CDR3 covers 15 residues. The V end was cut by 7 bases, the J end by 7 bases, with 23 bases between. Germline CDR1 reads MDHEN; CDR2 reads SYDVKM. The CDR3 reads CASTPGVGSYNEQYF. The CDR3 DNA is TGTGCCAGCACCCCCGGGGTAGGGTCCTACAATGAGCAGTACTTC.

Notes on this clonotype: A much larger clone sits a single nucleotide away, making a read error possible. This chain links TRBV5-1 with TRBJ2-4, with a possible D match to TRBD1 (6 bases). The J call is in doubt because the DNA end fits TRBJ2-5 better. CDR3 size: 14 residues. CDR1 is SGHRS, CDR2 YFSETQ, per germline. In nucleotides, the CDR3 is TGCGCCAGCAGCGACGGACAGTTCCAAGAGACCCAGTACTTC. Protein: CASSDGQFQETQYF.

The sample holds a few counts of this clonotype. The chain recombines TRBV4-3 with TRBJ1-6, with 8 bases aligning to TRBD1. Germline CDR1 LGHNA, CDR2 YSLEER. The CDR3 runs to 15 residues. Trimming at V came to 0 bases and at J to 9 bases, leaving 4 bases not matched to a gene. The DNA of the CDR3 is TGCGCCAGCAGCCAAGACCCAGGGGGCGTTTCACCCCTCCACTTT. It codes for CASSQDPGGVSPLHF.

About this clonotype: A much larger clone is a single base away; this may be a read error. This sequence joins TRBV27 and TRBJ2-7; 7 bases align to TRBD2. The CDR3 has 14 amino acids. Germline-derived CDR1 and CDR2 are MNHEY and SMNVEV (reference sequence). CDR3 in amino acids: CACSERREIYEQYF. CDR3 DNA sequence: TGTGCCTGCAGTGAGCGGCGGGAGATCTACGAGCAGTACTTC.

This clonotype has a count of ten or more. This chain links TRBV6-2 or TRBV6-3 with TRBJ2-7; D is perhaps TRBD2 (6 bases). The CDR3 is made up of 15 amino acids. CDR1 is MNHEY, CDR2 SVGEGT, per germline. Trimming took off 4 bases at V and 1 base at J, with 14 bases between the two ends. The CDR3: CASSSPWGVSYEQYF. The CDR3 bases are TGTGCCAGCAGTTCACCCTGGGGGGTTTCCTACGAGCAGTACTTC.

The J gene is TRBJ1-1, the V gene TRBV28, with a weak D call TRBD1 (6 bases). Trimming shortened V by 5 bases and J by 3 bases, and 16 bases separated the two germline ends. CDR3 size: 15 residues. CDR1 MDHEN and CDR2 SYDVKM come from the germline V gene. CDR3 DNA: TGTGCCAGCAGTCCCCCCGGCAGGGGCCACACTGAAGCTTTCTTT. Translated: CASSPPGRGHTEAFF. The full variable domain, in which reference TRBV28 and TRBJ1-1 provide the parts outside the CDR3, is DVKVTQSSRYLVKRTGEKVFLECVQDMDHENMFWYRQDPGLGLRLIYFSYDVKMKEKGDIPEGYSVSREKKERFSLILESASTNQTSMYLCASSPPGRGHTEAFFGQGTRLTVV.

The rearrangement joins TRBV7-8 to TRBJ2-1; 8 nucleotides line up with TRBD2. Germline V gives CDR1 SGHVS, CDR2 FQNEAQ. The CDR3 has 16 residues. V lost 3 bases and J lost 0; bases outside the gene matches: 4. DNA for the CDR3: TGTGCCAGCAGCTTCAGCGGGGGACTCTCCTACAATGAGCAGTTCTTC. Amino acid sequence: CASSFSGGLSYNEQFF.

This clonotype was counted between two and nine times. The chain joins TRBV5-1 to TRBJ1-1; D unclear. V was clipped by 3 bases and J by 5 bases, with 14 bases between them. The CDR3 is 14 residues long. In germline, CDR1 is SGHRS, CDR2 YFSETQ. The CDR3 sequence is CASSSRDVSTEAFF. The CDR3 coding sequence is TGCGCCAGCAGCTCCCGAGACGTCTCGACTGAAGCTTTCTTT.

J is TRBJ1-5 and V is TRBV7-2, with D possibly matching TRBD1 (6 bases). The CDR3 has 15 amino acids. Trimming took 2 bases from V and 3 from J, leaving 11 bases between them. Germline assignment: CDR1 SGHTA and CDR2 FQGNSA. CDR3 region: CASSLYRDHNQPQHF. Written as DNA, the CDR3 is TGTGCCAGCAGCTTATACAGGGATCACAATCAGCCCCAGCATTTT.

This clonotype occurred a few times. The chain carries TRBV2 and TRBJ1-6; D gene uncertain. This CDR3 contains 13 residues. V was trimmed by 8 bases and J by 9 bases, leaving 14 bases between them. Germline V CDR1 and CDR2: SNHLY, FYNNEI. As DNA, the CDR3 is TGTGCCAGCGTCCTCGACGGGAGTTCACCCCTCCACTTT. Its translation: CASVLDGSSPLHF.

V gene TRBV5-1 combines with J gene TRBJ1-3, with D unresolved. Between the trimmed V and J ends, which lost 4 bases and 0 bases, there was a span of 11 bases. This CDR3 region has 15 residues. Germline V gene lookup returns CDR1 SGHRS and CDR2 YFSETQ. DNA of the CDR3: TGCGCCAGCAGCACCCGTACCGGCTCTGGAAACACCATATATTTT. Amino acids: CASSTRTGSGNTIYF.

This clonotype appeared a few times. The gene calls are TRBV19 and TRBJ1-2, with D possibly being TRBD1 (6 bases). Germline loops: CDR1 LNHDA, CDR2 SQIVND (reference sequence). The CDR3 loop spans 13 amino acids. Trimming removed 3 bases from V and 6 bases from J, with 11 bases in between. The CDR3 spells CASSMAGEDGYTF. CDR3 nucleotide sequence: TGTGCCAGTAGTATGGCAGGGGAGGATGGCTACACCTTC. Full variable domain (rest looked up from reference TRBV19 and TRBJ1-2): DGGITQSPKYLFRKEGQNVTLSCEQNLNHDAMYWYRQDPGQGLRLIYYSQIVNDFQKGDIAEGYSVSREKKESFPLTVTSAQKNPTAFYLCASSMAGEDGYTFGSGTRLTVV.